This paragraph covers one TCR beta chain sequence. Its specificity is unknown. Trimming cost V 5 bases and J 3 bases, with 10 bases left between them. Germline V gives CDR1 MNHNS, CDR2 SASEGT. The CDR3 totals 13 residues. Profiling relied on immunoSEQ multiplex PCR, and the TCRdb table lists in-frame clones only, not all of them. The sample has around 160,000 clones; 88% are singletons. The source of the sample is a study of radiation and T cells in renal cell carcinoma. Whole-study results and caveats: In blood, top tumor clones expanded by 2 weeks, shrinking by 4.

The time point is: baseline pretreatment blood. As to treatment: 15 Gy SBRT to primary tumor, nephrectomy 4 weeks later. Specimen: blood, collected from a patient whose treatment included radiotherapy and nephrectomy. The chain employs TRBV6-1 and TRBJ1-1; unclear D gene. This TCR was sampled from a woman in her 70s with renal cell carcinoma. CDR3 bases: TGTGCCAGCAGTCGAAGGCGGGACACTGAAGCTTTCTTT. This gives the protein CASSRRRDTEAFF.